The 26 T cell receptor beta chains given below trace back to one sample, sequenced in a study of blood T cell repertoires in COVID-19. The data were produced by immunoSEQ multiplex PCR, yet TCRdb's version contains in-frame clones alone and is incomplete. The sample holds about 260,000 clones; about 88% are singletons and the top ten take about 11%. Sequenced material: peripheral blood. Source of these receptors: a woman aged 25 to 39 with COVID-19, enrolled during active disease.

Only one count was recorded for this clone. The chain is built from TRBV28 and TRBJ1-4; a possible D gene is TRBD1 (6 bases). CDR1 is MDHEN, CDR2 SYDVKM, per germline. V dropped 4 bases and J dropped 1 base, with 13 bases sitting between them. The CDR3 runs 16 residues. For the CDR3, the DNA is TGTGCCAGCAGTTCGCCGCGCAGGGGAACTAATGAAAAACTGTTTTTT. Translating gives CASSSPRRGTNEKLFF.

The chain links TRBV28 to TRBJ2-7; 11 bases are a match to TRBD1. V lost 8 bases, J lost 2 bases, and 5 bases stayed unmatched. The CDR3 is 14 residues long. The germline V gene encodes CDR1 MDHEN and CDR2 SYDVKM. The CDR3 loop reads CASLRDRGTYEQYF. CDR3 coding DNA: TGTGCCAGCCTGAGGGACAGGGGGACCTACGAGCAGTACTTC.

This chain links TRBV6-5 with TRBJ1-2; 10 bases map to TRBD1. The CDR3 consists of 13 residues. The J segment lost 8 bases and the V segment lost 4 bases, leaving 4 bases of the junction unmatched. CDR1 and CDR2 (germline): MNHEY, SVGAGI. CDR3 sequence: CASSFQTGGGYTF. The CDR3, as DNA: TGTGCCAGCAGTTTTCAGACAGGGGGCGGCTACACCTTC.

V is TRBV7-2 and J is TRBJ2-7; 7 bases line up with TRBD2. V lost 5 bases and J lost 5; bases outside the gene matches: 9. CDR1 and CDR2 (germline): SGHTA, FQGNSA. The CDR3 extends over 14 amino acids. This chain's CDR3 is CASSPGTISDEQYF. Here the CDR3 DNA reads TGTGCCAGCAGCCCCGGGACTATTTCCGACGAGCAGTACTTC.

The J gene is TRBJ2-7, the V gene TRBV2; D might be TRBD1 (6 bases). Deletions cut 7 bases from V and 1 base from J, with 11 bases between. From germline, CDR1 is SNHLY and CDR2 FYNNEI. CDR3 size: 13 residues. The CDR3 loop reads CASTGTRSYEQYF. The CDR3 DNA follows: TGTGCCAGCACCGGGACACGATCCTACGAGCAGTACTTC.

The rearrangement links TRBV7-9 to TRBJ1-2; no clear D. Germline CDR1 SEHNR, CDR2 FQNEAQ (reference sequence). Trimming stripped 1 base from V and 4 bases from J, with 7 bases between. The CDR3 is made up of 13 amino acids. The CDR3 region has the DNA TGTGCCAGCAGCTTAGGACTGGCCTATGGCTACACCTTC. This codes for CASSLGLAYGYTF.

CDR3 sequence reads: CATSSRDRDDQPQHF. CDR3 bases: TGTGCCACCAGCTCCCGGGACAGGGATGATCAGCCCCAGCATTTT. The chain combines TRBV15 with TRBJ1-5; 9 bases agree with TRBD1. V lost 5 bases to trimming and J lost 5 bases; unmatched junction nucleotides: 7. There are 15 residues in the CDR3. The germline CDR1 and CDR2 sequences are LNHNV and YYDKDF (reference sequence).

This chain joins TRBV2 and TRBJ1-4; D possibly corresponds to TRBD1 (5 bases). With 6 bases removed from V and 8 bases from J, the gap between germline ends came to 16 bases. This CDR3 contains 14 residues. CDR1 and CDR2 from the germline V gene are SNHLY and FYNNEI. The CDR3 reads CASRRGPSGEKLFF. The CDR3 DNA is TGTGCCAGCAGAAGAGGACCCTCAGGGGAAAAACTGTTTTTT.

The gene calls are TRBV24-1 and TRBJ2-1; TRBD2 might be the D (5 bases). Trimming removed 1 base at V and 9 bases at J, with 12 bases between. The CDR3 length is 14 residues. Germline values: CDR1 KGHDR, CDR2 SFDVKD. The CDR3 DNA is TGTGCCACCAGTGATTTACGACCAACTAGTGAGCAGTTCTTC. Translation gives CATSDLRPTSEQFF.

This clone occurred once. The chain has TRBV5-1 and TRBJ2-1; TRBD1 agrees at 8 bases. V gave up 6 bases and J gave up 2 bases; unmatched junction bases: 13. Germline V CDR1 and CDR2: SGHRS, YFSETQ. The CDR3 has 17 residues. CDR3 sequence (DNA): TGCGCCAGCAACCTTGGGGGTCCAGGGGGCGCCTACAATGAGCAGTTCTTC. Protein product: CASNLGGPGGAYNEQFF. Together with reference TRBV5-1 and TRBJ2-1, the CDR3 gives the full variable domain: KAGVTQTPRYLIKTRGQQVTLSCSPISGHRSVSWYQQTPGQGLQFLFEYFSETQRNKGNFPGRFSGRQFSNSRSEMNVSTLELGDSALYLCASNLGGPGGAYNEQFFGPGTRLTVL.

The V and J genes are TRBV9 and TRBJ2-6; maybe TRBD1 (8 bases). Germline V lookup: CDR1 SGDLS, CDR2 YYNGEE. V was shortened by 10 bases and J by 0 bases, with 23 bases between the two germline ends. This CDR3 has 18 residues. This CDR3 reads CASCLGQGGSSGANVLTF. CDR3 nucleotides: TGTGCCTCCTGCCTAGGACAGGGCGGGAGCTCTGGGGCCAACGTCCTGACTTTC.

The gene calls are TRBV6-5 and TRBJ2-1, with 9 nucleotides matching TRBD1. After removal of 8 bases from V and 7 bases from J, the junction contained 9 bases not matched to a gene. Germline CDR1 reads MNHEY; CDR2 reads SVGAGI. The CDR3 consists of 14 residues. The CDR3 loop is CASDQFGQGNEQFF. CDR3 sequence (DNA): TGTGCCAGCGATCAATTCGGACAGGGGAATGAGCAGTTCTTC.

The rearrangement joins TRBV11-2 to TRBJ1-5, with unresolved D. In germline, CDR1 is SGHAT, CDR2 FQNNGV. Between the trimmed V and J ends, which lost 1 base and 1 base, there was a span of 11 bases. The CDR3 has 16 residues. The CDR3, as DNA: TGTGCCAGCAGCTTAGTGGCAGGCGTGAGCAATCAGCCCCAGCATTTT. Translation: CASSLVAGVSNQPQHF.

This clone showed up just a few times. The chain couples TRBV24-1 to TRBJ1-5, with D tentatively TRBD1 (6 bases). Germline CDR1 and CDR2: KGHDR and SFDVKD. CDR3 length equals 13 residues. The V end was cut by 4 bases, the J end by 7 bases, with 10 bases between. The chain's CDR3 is CATSEGARQPQHF. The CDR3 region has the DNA TGTGCCACCAGTGAGGGGGCACGACAGCCCCAGCATTTT.

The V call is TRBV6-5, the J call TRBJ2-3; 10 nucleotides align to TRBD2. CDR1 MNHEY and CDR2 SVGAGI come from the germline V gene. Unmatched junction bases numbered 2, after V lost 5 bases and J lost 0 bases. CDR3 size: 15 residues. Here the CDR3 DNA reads TGTGCCAGCAGTCTACTAGCGGGAAGCACAGATACGCAGTATTTT. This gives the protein CASSLLAGSTDTQYF.

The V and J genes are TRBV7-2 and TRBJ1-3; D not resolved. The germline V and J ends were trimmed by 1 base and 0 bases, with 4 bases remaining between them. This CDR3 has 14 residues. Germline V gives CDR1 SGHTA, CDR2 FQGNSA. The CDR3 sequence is CASSLGNSGNTIYF. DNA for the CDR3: TGTGCCAGCAGCTTAGGTAACTCTGGAAACACCATATATTTT.

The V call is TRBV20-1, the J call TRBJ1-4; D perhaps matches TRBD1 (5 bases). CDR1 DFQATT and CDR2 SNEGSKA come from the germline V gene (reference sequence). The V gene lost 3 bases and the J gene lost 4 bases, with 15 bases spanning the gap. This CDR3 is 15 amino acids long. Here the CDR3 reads CSASRGAGNNEKLFF. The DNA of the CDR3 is TGCAGTGCTAGTAGGGGCGCGGGGAATAATGAAAAACTGTTTTTT.

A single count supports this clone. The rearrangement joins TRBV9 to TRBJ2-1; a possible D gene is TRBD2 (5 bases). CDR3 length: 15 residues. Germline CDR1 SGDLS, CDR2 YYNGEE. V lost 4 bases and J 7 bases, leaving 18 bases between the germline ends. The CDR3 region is CASSPRRTPWNEQFF. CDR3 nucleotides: TGTGCCAGCAGCCCCCGGAGGACCCCTTGGAATGAGCAGTTCTTC.

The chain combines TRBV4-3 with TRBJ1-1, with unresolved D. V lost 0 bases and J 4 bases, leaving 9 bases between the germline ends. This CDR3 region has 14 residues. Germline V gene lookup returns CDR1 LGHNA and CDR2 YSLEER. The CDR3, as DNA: TGCGCCAGCAGCCAAGATCGGGGTACCACTGAAGCTTTCTTT. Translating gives CASSQDRGTTEAFF.

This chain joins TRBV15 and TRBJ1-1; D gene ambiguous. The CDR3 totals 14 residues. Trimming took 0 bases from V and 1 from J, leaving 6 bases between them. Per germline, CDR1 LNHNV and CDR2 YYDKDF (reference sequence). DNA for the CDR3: TGTGCCACCAGCAGAGATCCCAGGAACACTGAAGCTTTCTTT. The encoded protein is CATSRDPRNTEAFF. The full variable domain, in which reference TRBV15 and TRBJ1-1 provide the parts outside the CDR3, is DAMVIQNPRYQVTQFGKPVTLSCSQTLNHNVMYWYQQKSSQAPKLLFHYYDKDFNNEADTPDNFQSRRPNTSFCFLDIRSPGLGDTAMYLCATSRDPRNTEAFFGQGTRLTVV.

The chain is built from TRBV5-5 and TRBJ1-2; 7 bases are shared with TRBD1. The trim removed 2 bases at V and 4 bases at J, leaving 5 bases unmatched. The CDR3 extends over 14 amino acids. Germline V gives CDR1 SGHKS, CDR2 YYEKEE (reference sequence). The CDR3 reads CASSFRTGPYGYTF. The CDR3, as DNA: TGTGCCAGCAGCTTTAGGACAGGTCCCTATGGCTACACCTTC.

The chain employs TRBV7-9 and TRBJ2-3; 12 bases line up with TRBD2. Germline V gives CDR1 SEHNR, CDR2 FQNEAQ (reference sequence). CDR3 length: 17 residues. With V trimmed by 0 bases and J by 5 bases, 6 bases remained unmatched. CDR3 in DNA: TGTGCCAGCAGCTTAGCCCTAGCGGGAGGGCCGGGAGATACGCAGTATTTT. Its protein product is CASSLALAGGPGDTQYF.

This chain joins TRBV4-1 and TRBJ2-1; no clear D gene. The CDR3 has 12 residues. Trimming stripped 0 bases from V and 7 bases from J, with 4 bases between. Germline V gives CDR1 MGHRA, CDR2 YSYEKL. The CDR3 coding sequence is TGCGCCAGCAGCCAAGACAGGAATGAGCAGTTCTTC. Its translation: CASSQDRNEQFF.

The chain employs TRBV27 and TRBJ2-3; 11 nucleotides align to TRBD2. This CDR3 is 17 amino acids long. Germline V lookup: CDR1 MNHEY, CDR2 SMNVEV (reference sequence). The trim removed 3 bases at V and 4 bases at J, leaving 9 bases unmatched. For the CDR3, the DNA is TGTGCCAGCAGTTTCTCCCTTAGCGGGAGGGCCGCAGATACGCAGTATTTT. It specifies CASSFSLSGRAADTQYF.

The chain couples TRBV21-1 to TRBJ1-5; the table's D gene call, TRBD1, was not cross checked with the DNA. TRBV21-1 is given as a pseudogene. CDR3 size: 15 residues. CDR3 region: CASSKGQGCNQPQHF. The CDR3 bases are TGTGCCAGCAGCAAGGGACAGGGATGCAATCAGCCCCAGCATTTT.

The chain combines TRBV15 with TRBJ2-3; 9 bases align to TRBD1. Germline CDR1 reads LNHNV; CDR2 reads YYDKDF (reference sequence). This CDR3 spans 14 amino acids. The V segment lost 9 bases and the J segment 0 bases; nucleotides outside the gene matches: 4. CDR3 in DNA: TGTGCCACAAAGGACAGGGGAAGCACAGATACGCAGTATTTT. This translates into CATKDRGSTDTQYF.